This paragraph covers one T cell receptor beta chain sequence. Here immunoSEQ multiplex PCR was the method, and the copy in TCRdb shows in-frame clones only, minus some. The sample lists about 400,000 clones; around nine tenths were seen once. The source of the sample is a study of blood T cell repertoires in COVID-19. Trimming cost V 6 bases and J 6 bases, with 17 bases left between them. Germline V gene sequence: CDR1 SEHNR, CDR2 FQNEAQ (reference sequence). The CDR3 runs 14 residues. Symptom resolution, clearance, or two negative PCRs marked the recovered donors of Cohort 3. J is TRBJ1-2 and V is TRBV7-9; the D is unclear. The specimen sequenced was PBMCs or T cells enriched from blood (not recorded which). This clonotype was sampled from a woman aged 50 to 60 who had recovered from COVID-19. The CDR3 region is CASRSLGEKDGYTF. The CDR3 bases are TGTGCCAGCAGATCTCTGGGAGAAAAGGATGGCTACACCTTC.